This T cell receptor beta chain was profiled in a study of beta chain features in type 1 diabetes. Overall study findings and caveats: cDNA sequencing could over-represent cells with high TCR expression. When Type 1 diabetes patients were examined, their TCRB CDR3s proved moderately but significantly shorter in all four CD4+ subsets.

Cell sorting via CD45RO/CCR7/CD25/CD127/CD95/CD27 was performed to obtain CD4+ naive, central memory, regulatory and stem cell-like memory cells. Purities in excess of 98% were seen in all sorted populations. Concerning this clone itself: What it binds is unknown.

The CDR3 loop spans 16 amino acids. The ends were cut back, 1 base at V and 6 bases at J, with 21 bases in the middle. Germline V CDR1 and CDR2: GTSNPN, SVGIG (reference sequence). The authors reverse transcribed all of the isolated RNA, so sequencing captured expressed TCRB transcripts. Assay: immunoSEQ multiplex PCR; the TCRdb copy retains only in-frame clones and omits some. The table records 20,000 to 25,000 clones, more than 45% of them present only once. The chain combines TRBV30 with TRBJ1-1; D uncertain. The clonotype originates from a man aged 18 to 30 with type 1 diabetes. The sample taken for sequencing was stem cell memory CD4+ T cells from blood. CDR3 amino acids: CAWSAPVVSPRAEAFF. The CDR3 DNA reads as TGTGCCTGGAGTGCCCCCGTTGTGAGCCCCCGGGCTGAAGCTTTCTTT.